A single sample gave rise to the 27 T cell receptor beta chains below, sequenced in a study of blood T cell repertoires in COVID-19. Repertoires were generated with immunoSEQ multiplex PCR, while TCRdb's copy carries only in-frame clones and drops some. This table holds about 63,000 clones, 74% found once. Material for sequencing was peripheral blood. These receptors came from a woman older than 75 with acute or convalescent COVID-19.

Only a few counts were recorded for this clone. The chain carries TRBV4-1 and TRBJ2-6; 10 bases map to TRBD1. CDR1 and CDR2 from the germline V gene are MGHRA and YSYEKL. This CDR3 spans 19 amino acids. Trimming cost V 4 bases and J 3 bases; bases outside gene matches: 12. CDR3 in amino acids: CASSPDRDRGFYGANVLTF. The CDR3 DNA reads as TGCGCCAGCAGCCCAGACCGGGACAGGGGTTTCTATGGGGCCAACGTCCTGACTTTC.

The gene calls are TRBV6-4 and TRBJ2-2, with 9 positions matching TRBD2. Germline-derived CDR1 and CDR2 are MRHNA and SNTAGT. This CDR3 spans 15 amino acids. The J segment lost 5 bases and the V segment lost 4 bases, leaving 5 bases of the junction unmatched. The CDR3 spells CASSVSSGVTGELFF. The DNA of the CDR3 is TGTGCCAGCAGTGTCTCTAGCGGGGTTACCGGGGAGCTGTTTTTT.

V and J are TRBV28 and TRBJ1-6; TRBD1 matches 7 bases. This CDR3 has 14 amino acids. Germline CDR1 MDHEN, CDR2 SYDVKM. The junction had 4 bases not matched to a gene; V was cut back by 7 bases and J by 4 bases. CDR3 sequence (DNA): TGTGCCAGCACCCTACAGGGGTATAATTCACCCCTCCACTTT. It translates to CASTLQGYNSPLHF.

The chain is built from TRBV28 and TRBJ2-7, with 7 bases matching TRBD1. The ends lost 5 bases at V and 12 bases at J; junction bases unmatched: 10. The CDR3 sequence is 12 residues long. CDR1 and CDR2 (germline): MDHEN, SYDVKM. The DNA for the CDR3 is TGTGCCAGCAGTCCCCCCGACAGGGCGCCGTACTTC. Translated, it gives CASSPPDRAPYF.

V gene TRBV18 combines with J gene TRBJ1-1, with TRBD1 as a possible D gene (6 bases). Germline CDR1 reads KGHSH; CDR2 reads LQKENI. V was shortened by 4 bases and J by 4 bases, with 13 bases between the two germline ends. The CDR3 sequence is 14 residues long. CDR3 nucleotide sequence: TGTGCCAGCTCACTGGACAGCTACCCCACTGAAGCTTTCTTT. Translating it yields CASSLDSYPTEAFF.

The chain is built from TRBV5-6 and TRBJ2-3; TRBD2 agrees at 8 bases. The ends lost 3 bases at V and 1 base at J; junction bases unmatched: 7. The CDR3 spans 16 residues. Germline values: CDR1 SGHDT, CDR2 YYEEEE. DNA for the CDR3: TGTGCCAGCAGCTGGCGCACAGCGGGGGGCACAGATACGCAGTATTTT. Its protein product is CASSWRTAGGTDTQYF.

This rearrangement joins TRBV7-9 to TRBJ2-7; 9 bases map to TRBD2. Germline trimming cut 0 bases from V and 4 bases from J; bases unmatched to any gene: 4. The CDR3 loop spans 15 amino acids. From germline, CDR1 is SEHNR and CDR2 FQNEAQ (reference sequence). The CDR3 reads CASSLAGGRGYEQYF. The CDR3 DNA is TGTGCCAGCAGCTTAGCTGGCGGGAGGGGGTACGAGCAGTACTTC.

This clone was detected only a few times. V usage is TRBV28 and J usage is TRBJ1-2; D might be TRBD1 (6 bases). Between the trimmed V and J ends, which lost 11 bases and 2 bases, there was a span of 12 bases. The germline V gene encodes CDR1 MDHEN and CDR2 SYDVKM. The CDR3 is made up of 12 amino acids. CDR3 nucleotide sequence: TGTGCCGGGGGGGGCGCAAACTATGGCTACACCTTC. Translated, it gives CAGGGANYGYTF.

This clone was picked up one time. This rearrangement joins TRBV15 to TRBJ1-5, with TRBD1 matching 10 bases. The CDR3 length is 15 residues. Germline lookup yields CDR1 LNHNV and CDR2 YYDKDF (reference sequence). Germline trimming cut 5 bases from V and 4 bases from J; bases unmatched to any gene: 5. CDR3 sequence reads: CATSPGTGDNQPQHF. As DNA, the CDR3 is TGTGCCACCAGCCCCGGGACAGGGGATAATCAGCCCCAGCATTTT.

This clone has a single count. The rearrangement joins TRBV19 to TRBJ1-3, with 8 nucleotides matching TRBD1. The germline CDR1 and CDR2 sequences are LNHDA and SQIVND (reference sequence). Unmatched junction bases numbered 7, after V lost 7 bases and J lost 2 bases. The CDR3 spans 15 residues. The CDR3 DNA sequence: TGTGCCAGTAAGAATACAGGGGGGCCTGGAAACACCATATATTTT. Protein product: CASKNTGGPGNTIYF.

CDR3 coding DNA: TGTGCCAGCAGCAACGACAGGGAAGCTAATGAAAAACTGTTTTTT. Encoded protein: CASSNDREANEKLFF. The J gene is TRBJ1-4, the V gene TRBV7-2; 7 nucleotides line up with TRBD1. The CDR3 has 15 amino acids. V shed 5 bases, J shed 3 bases, and the junction held 6 bases outside the gene matches. The germline V gene encodes CDR1 SGHTA and CDR2 FQGNSA.

The chain combines TRBV21-1 with TRBJ1-1; the table gives TRBD1 as D, unverified against the DNA. TRBV21-1 is assigned pseudogene status. The CDR3 totals 22 residues. CDR3 sequence (DNA): TGTGCCAGCAGCAAAGGTTTCCGGACAGGGGTTAGCGAGAGGGTTCCGAACACTGAAGCTTTCTTT. Its translation: CASSKGFRTGVSERVPNTEAFF.

V usage is TRBV11-2 and J usage is TRBJ2-4; 8 bases agree with TRBD2. The germline V gene encodes CDR1 SGHAT and CDR2 FQNNGV. This CDR3 has 16 amino acids. J gave up 0 bases and V 10 bases, and 11 bases lay outside the gene matches. The CDR3 loop is CATGRGTSSAKNIQYF. The CDR3 coding sequence is TGTGCCACCGGGAGGGGGACTAGTTCAGCCAAAAACATTCAGTACTTC.

The J gene is TRBJ1-5, the V gene TRBV5-1; a weak D match, TRBD1 (6 bases). CDR1 SGHRS and CDR2 YFSETQ come from the germline V gene. This CDR3 comprises 16 residues. V was shortened by 8 bases and J by 7 bases, with 25 bases between the two germline ends. The CDR3 loop is CASTETGTQGTQPQHF. DNA of the CDR3: TGCGCCAGTACTGAGACCGGGACCCAGGGGACACAGCCCCAGCATTTT. Looking up the rest from reference TRBV5-1 and TRBJ1-5 gives the full variable domain: KAGVTQTPRYLIKTRGQQVTLSCSPISGHRSVSWYQQTPGQGLQFLFEYFSETQRNKGNFPGRFSGRQFSNSRSEMNVSTLELGDSALYLCASTETGTQGTQPQHFGDGTRLSIL.

This clone showed up just a few times. The genes are TRBV28 and TRBJ1-5, with D unclear. The CDR3 loop spans 15 amino acids. V dropped 3 bases and J dropped 0 bases, with 9 bases sitting between them. CDR1 is MDHEN, CDR2 SYDVKM, per germline. CDR3 nucleotides: TGTGCCAGCAGTTTTACGGGGTATAGCAATCAGCCCCAGCATTTT. Amino acids: CASSFTGYSNQPQHF. The full variable domain, in which reference TRBV28 and TRBJ1-5 provide the parts outside the CDR3, is DVKVTQSSRYLVKRTGEKVFLECVQDMDHENMFWYRQDPGLGLRLIYFSYDVKMKEKGDIPEGYSVSREKKERFSLILESASTNQTSMYLCASSFTGYSNQPQHFGDGTRLSIL.

This clone was observed a few times. This chain joins TRBV7-9 and TRBJ2-1; D remains unclear. From germline, CDR1 is SEHNR and CDR2 FQNEAQ (reference sequence). V was clipped by 1 base and J by 0 bases, with 7 bases between them. CDR3 length: 15 residues. Here the CDR3 reads CASSLVLSSYNEQFF. The CDR3 nucleotides read TGTGCCAGCAGCTTAGTGCTTAGCTCCTACAATGAGCAGTTCTTC.

The rearrangement joins TRBV28 to TRBJ1-5; no definite D call. V lost 4 bases to trimming and J lost 4 bases, with 5 bases between them. The CDR3 sequence is 12 residues long. Germline-derived CDR1 and CDR2 are MDHEN and SYDVKM. DNA for the CDR3: TGTGCCAGCAGTTCCCCAAATCAGCCCCAGCATTTT. This codes for CASSSPNQPQHF.

This clone was counted once. V is TRBV18 and J is TRBJ1-1, with 9 bases matching TRBD1. The germline CDR1 and CDR2 sequences are KGHSH and LQKENI. The CDR3 extends over 16 amino acids. V gave up 6 bases and J gave up 0 bases; unmatched junction bases: 8. CDR3 DNA: TGTGCCAGCTCCTCTGTCGGGACAGGGCTGAACACTGAAGCTTTCTTT. Translation: CASSSVGTGLNTEAFF.

The chain joins TRBV10-3 to TRBJ1-3; TRBD1 might be the D (6 bases). This CDR3 has 16 residues. Trimming removed 3 bases from V and 3 bases from J, with 15 bases in between. CDR1 and CDR2 (germline): ENHRY, SYGVKD. Written as DNA, the CDR3 is TGTGCCATCAGTGAATCCACAGGGTACGATGGAAACACCATATATTTT. Translation: CAISESTGYDGNTIYF.

In this sample, this clone turned up a few times. The genes are TRBV30 and TRBJ2-5, with 7 bases that match TRBD1. Germline CDR1 reads GTSNPN; CDR2 reads SVGIG (reference sequence). Unmatched junction bases numbered 4, after V lost 0 bases and J lost 9 bases. The CDR3 runs 12 residues. CDR3 protein: CAWSVTRGSQYF. The DNA for the CDR3 is TGTGCCTGGAGTGTGACCAGGGGGTCCCAGTACTTC. Full variable domain (missing parts from reference TRBV30 and TRBJ2-5): SQTIHQWPATLVQPVGSPLSLECTVEGTSNPNLYWYRQAAGRGLQLLFYSVGIGQISSEVPQNLSASRPQDRQFILSSKKLLLSDSGFYLCAWSVTRGSQYFGPGTRLLVL.

The V and J genes are TRBV5-1 and TRBJ2-7; unclear D gene. The CDR3 contains 13 residues. V lost 5 bases to trimming and J lost 4 bases, with 13 bases between them. The germline gives CDR1 SGHRS, CDR2 YFSETQ. The DNA of the CDR3 is TGCGCCAGCAGTGTTAGAGGATCTTACGAGCAGTACTTC. Its protein is CASSVRGSYEQYF.

J is TRBJ1-3 and V is TRBV4-1, with TRBD1 matching over 7 bases. V lost 5 bases, J lost 4 bases, and 8 bases stayed unmatched. Per germline, CDR1 MGHRA and CDR2 YSYEKL. The CDR3 consists of 15 residues. CDR3 bases: TGCGCCAGCAGCACCCGACAGGGTGCGGGAAACACCATATATTTT. As protein: CASSTRQGAGNTIYF.

The chain uses TRBV4-2 and TRBJ2-1; maybe TRBD2 (6 bases). The CDR3 is 17 residues long. V was shortened by 1 base and J by 5 bases, with 18 bases between the two germline ends. Germline CDR1 reads LGHNA; CDR2 reads YNFKEQ. The CDR3 loop is CASSQGFGAGRNNEQFF. For the CDR3, the DNA is TGTGCCAGCAGCCAAGGTTTCGGGGCGGGGAGGAACAATGAGCAGTTCTTC.

The rearrangement uses TRBV10-3 and TRBJ2-6, with a weak D call TRBD2 (6 bases). Germline assignment: CDR1 ENHRY and CDR2 SYGVKD. This CDR3 spans 16 amino acids. Trimming removed 7 bases from V and 0 bases from J, with 13 bases in between. The CDR3 DNA is TGTGCCATCAACCAAGGAGGGATCTCTGGGGCCAACGTCCTGACTTTC. Translated: CAINQGGISGANVLTF.

DNA for the CDR3: TGTGCCAGCGCCGCCCCGGGAGGGATAATGGAAGCTTTCTTT. Translation: CASAAPGGIMEAFF. The genes are TRBV28 and TRBJ1-1; no clear D. Trimming removed 8 bases at V and 8 bases at J, with 21 bases between. The germline CDR1 and CDR2 sequences are MDHEN and SYDVKM. The CDR3 spans 14 residues.

V and J are TRBV19 and TRBJ2-3, with TRBD1 matching over 10 bases. Germline assignment: CDR1 LNHDA and CDR2 SQIVND (reference sequence). J was trimmed by 3 bases and V by 1 base; bases with no gene match: 7. This CDR3 is 17 amino acids long. CDR3 bases: TGTGCCAGTAGTATAGCCTCAGGGGGACAGGGGACAGATACGCAGTATTTT. Translating it yields CASSIASGGQGTDTQYF.

The chain joins TRBV9 to TRBJ1-3; D uncertain. The CDR3 is made up of 13 amino acids. Trimming shortened V by 0 bases and J by 3 bases, and 4 bases separated the two germline ends. Germline assignment: CDR1 SGDLS and CDR2 YYNGEE. The CDR3 nucleotides read TGTGCCAGCAGCGTAGAGAGTGGAAACACCATATATTTT. Translation: CASSVESGNTIYF.